Below, 23 T cell receptor beta chains from the same sample are listed, as sequenced in a study of control samples from healthy donors and cancer patients. Assay used: immunoSEQ multiplex PCR; TCRdb lists only in-frame clones, some missing. The sample lists about 160,000 clones, 94% occurring once. The sample consisted of PBMCs. Receptor source: a man between 60 and 75 years old with colorectal cancer.

The CDR3 spells CASSKGYEQYF. In DNA form, the CDR3 reads TGTGCCAGTAGTAAGGGCTACGAGCAGTACTTC. V is TRBV19 and J is TRBJ2-7; D not certain. V lost 4 bases to trimming and J lost 3 bases, with 4 bases between them. CDR1 is LNHDA, CDR2 SQIVND, per germline (reference sequence). This CDR3 has 11 residues.

The chain is built from TRBV4-3 and TRBJ2-2, with a tentative D call TRBD1 (5 bases). Germline V gives CDR1 LGHNA, CDR2 YSLEER. The V end lost 0 bases, the J end lost 7 bases, and 9 bases lay between the germline ends. CDR3 length equals 14 residues. For the CDR3, the DNA is TGCGCCAGCAGCCAAGATCGACAGATCGGGGAGCTGTTTTTT. Translated, it gives CASSQDRQIGELFF.

The chain is built from TRBV24-1 and TRBJ2-5, with 9 nucleotides matching TRBD2. The CDR3 has 15 amino acids. Per the germline V gene, CDR1 is KGHDR and CDR2 is SFDVKD. With 4 bases clipped from V and 2 bases from J, the junction kept 4 bases outside the gene matches. The CDR3 DNA reads as TGTGCCACCAGTGACCCCGCGGGGGGGCAAGAGACCCAGTACTTC. Translating gives CATSDPAGGQETQYF.

The chain employs TRBV7-9 and TRBJ2-7; weak D call: TRBD2 (7 bases). The V and J ends lost 0 bases and 4 bases respectively, with 10 bases between them. Germline CDR1 reads SEHNR; CDR2 reads FQNEAQ (reference sequence). The CDR3 totals 14 residues. In DNA form, the CDR3 reads TGTGCCAGCAGCTTAGCGGGGGGGCAGTACGAGCAGTACTTC. As protein: CASSLAGGQYEQYF.

This clone appeared once. The gene calls are TRBV29-1 and TRBJ1-4; a possible D gene is TRBD1 (5 bases). The CDR3 is made up of 15 amino acids. Germline CDR1 is SQVTM and CDR2 is ANQGSEA. V dropped 6 bases and J dropped 0 bases, with 14 bases sitting between them. This CDR3 reads CSVAGTVTTNEKLFF. CDR3 in DNA: TGCAGCGTAGCCGGGACGGTCACAACTAATGAAAAACTGTTTTTT.

The chain couples TRBV19 to TRBJ1-5, with D maybe TRBD1 (6 bases). The length of the CDR3 is 14 residues. V lost 8 bases and J lost 1, with 12 bases in between. Germline CDR1 and CDR2: LNHDA and SQIVND (reference sequence). In nucleotides, the CDR3 is TGTGCCAGTCGGACAGTAGGGAGCAATCAGCCCCAGCATTTT. This codes for CASRTVGSNQPQHF.

This clone has only a few counts. Here the CDR3 reads CASSVAQNTEAFF. In nucleotides, the CDR3 is TGTGCCAGCAGCGTAGCCCAGAACACTGAAGCTTTCTTT. The chain joins TRBV9 to TRBJ1-1; D ambiguous. The CDR3 length is 13 residues. CDR1 is SGDLS and CDR2 is YYNGEE in the germline V gene. With 0 bases removed from V and 1 base from J, the gap between germline ends came to 4 bases.

The chain is built from TRBV19 and TRBJ1-5, with TRBD1 matching 7 bases. This CDR3 comprises 14 residues. Per germline, CDR1 LNHDA and CDR2 SQIVND (reference sequence). V shed 9 bases, J shed 6 bases, and the junction held 11 bases outside the gene matches. CDR3 region: CASERQGRAQPQHF. The CDR3 region has the DNA TGTGCCAGCGAACGACAGGGTCGGGCTCAGCCCCAGCATTTT.

The rearrangement joins TRBV19 to TRBJ1-5, with 8 bases fitting TRBD1. CDR1 is LNHDA, CDR2 SQIVND, per germline (reference sequence). CDR3 size: 14 residues. V lost 4 bases to trimming and J lost 4 bases; unmatched junction nucleotides: 3. The CDR3 protein is CASSTRTGNQPQHF. The CDR3 DNA sequence: TGTGCCAGTAGTACCCGGACAGGGAATCAGCCCCAGCATTTT.

J is TRBJ1-5 and V is TRBV7-9, with D perhaps matching TRBD1 (6 bases). The germline V gene has CDR1 SEHNR and CDR2 FQNEAQ (reference sequence). This CDR3 is built from 21 residues. Trimming removed 5 bases from V and 0 bases from J, with 29 bases in between. CDR3 DNA sequence: TGTGCCAGCAGCAGGGGGGTGGCCCTTCTAAAACCCCGTAATAGCAATCAGCCCCAGCATTTT. Translation: CASSRGVALLKPRNSNQPQHF.

This chain joins TRBV7-9 and TRBJ1-2, with TRBD1 matching over 11 bases. Per the germline V gene, CDR1 is SEHNR and CDR2 is FQNEAQ (reference sequence). The junction had 6 bases not matched to a gene; V was cut back by 3 bases and J by 3 bases. This CDR3 region has 16 residues. For the CDR3, the DNA is TGTGCCAGCAGCTTGGGCCCGGGACAGGGGGACTATGGCTACACCTTC. Translated, it gives CASSLGPGQGDYGYTF.

DNA for the CDR3: TGTGCCAGCAGCCGGGGACAAGCCTACGAGCAGTACTTC. This codes for CASSRGQAYEQYF. V and J are TRBV5-8 and TRBJ2-7, with D possibly matching TRBD1 (6 bases). Germline CDR1 SGHTS, CDR2 YDEGEE. The CDR3 extends over 13 amino acids. V lost 4 bases and J lost 2, with 10 bases in between.

The rearrangement uses TRBV19 and TRBJ2-7; D uncertain. The CDR3 loop spans 13 amino acids. V lost 3 bases to trimming and J lost 2 bases, with 8 bases between them. Germline CDR1 LNHDA, CDR2 SQIVND (reference sequence). The CDR3 region is CASSMYETYEQYF. CDR3 sequence (DNA): TGTGCCAGTAGTATGTATGAAACCTACGAGCAGTACTTC.

The chain links TRBV23-1 to TRBJ1-1; D not resolved. TRBV23-1 is noted as an ORF with a role that remains uncertain. V was pared by 6 bases and J by 5 bases, with 22 bases between. This CDR3 has 16 amino acids. In nucleotides, the CDR3 is TGCGCCAGCAGCCCGGAACTTAATCCCCATCGGACTGAAGCTTTCTTT. Protein: CASSPELNPHRTEAFF.

This clone was detected only once. The V gene is TRBV27, the J gene TRBJ1-6, with unresolved D. Trimming took off 2 bases at V and 7 bases at J, with 9 bases between the two ends. The CDR3 totals 14 residues. Germline V gene lookup returns CDR1 MNHEY and CDR2 SMNVEV (reference sequence). The CDR3 reads CASSLRGPNSPLHF. In DNA, the CDR3 is TGTGCCAGCAGTTTACGCGGGCCGAATTCACCCCTCCACTTT.

The chain couples TRBV9 to TRBJ2-1; 10 nucleotides line up with TRBD2. J lost 6 bases, V lost 0 bases, and 3 bases had no gene match. The CDR3 consists of 15 residues. Per germline, CDR1 SGDLS and CDR2 YYNGEE. The CDR3 is CASSVEVAGGNEQFF. In nucleotides, the CDR3 is TGTGCCAGCAGCGTAGAAGTAGCGGGGGGCAATGAGCAGTTCTTC.

This clone has a single count. This sequence joins TRBV12-3 or TRBV12-4 and TRBJ2-7, with D uncertain. V lost 3 bases and J lost 3, with 6 bases in between. CDR3 length equals 12 residues. CDR3 coding DNA: TGTGCCAGCAGTTTCGGCAGCTACGAGCAGTACTTC. It codes for CASSFGSYEQYF.

This sequence joins TRBV7-9 and TRBJ1-2; TRBD1 is a possible D gene (5 bases). This CDR3 region has 14 residues. Germline values: CDR1 SEHNR, CDR2 FQNEAQ (reference sequence). V gave up 5 bases and J gave up 2 bases, with 12 bases separating them. The CDR3 sequence is CASSRKQGNYGYTF. The DNA of the CDR3 is TGTGCCAGCAGCCGGAAGCAGGGAAACTATGGCTACACCTTC.

This chain connects TRBV7-2 to TRBJ2-3; the match to TRBD2 covers 16 bases. V shed 5 bases, J shed 6 bases, and the junction held 2 bases outside the gene matches. This CDR3 comprises 15 residues. CDR1 and CDR2 from the germline V gene are SGHTA and FQGNSA. The CDR3 loop is CASSQGLAGGDTQYF. The CDR3 bases are TGTGCCAGCAGCCAGGGACTAGCGGGGGGGGATACGCAGTATTTT.

This chain links TRBV18 with TRBJ2-2; 8 bases are a match to TRBD2. J lost 3 bases, V lost 0 bases, and 6 bases had no gene match. The CDR3 totals 17 residues. The germline V gene has CDR1 KGHSH and CDR2 LQKENI. The DNA for the CDR3 is TGTGCCAGCTCACCACCCGGGGGACTAGATCACACCGGGGAGCTGTTTTTT. This translates into CASSPPGGLDHTGELFF.

V and J are TRBV29-1 and TRBJ1-5; D not resolved. The germline V gene encodes CDR1 SQVTM and CDR2 ANQGSEA. CDR3 length: 14 residues. Trimming removed 5 bases at V and 0 bases at J, with 11 bases between. CDR3 in amino acids: CSVLEQDSNQPQHF. The CDR3 nucleotides are TGCAGCGTTCTTGAGCAAGATAGCAATCAGCCCCAGCATTTT.

The genes are TRBV4-1 and TRBJ1-2; weak D call: TRBD1 (5 bases). V lost 8 bases and J 7 bases, leaving 14 bases between the germline ends. The CDR3 is 12 amino acids. CDR1 and CDR2 (germline): MGHRA, YSYEKL. The CDR3 sequence: CASWGMVGGYTF. The CDR3 nucleotides read TGCGCCAGCTGGGGGATGGTCGGTGGCTACACCTTC.

This chain connects TRBV5-1 to TRBJ2-3, with D tentatively TRBD1 (5 bases). This CDR3 contains 13 residues. From germline, CDR1 is SGHRS and CDR2 YFSETQ. V dropped 4 bases and J dropped 4 bases, with 10 bases sitting between them. This chain's CDR3 is CASSRGRADTQYF. DNA for the CDR3: TGCGCCAGCAGCAGGGGTAGGGCAGATACGCAGTATTTT.